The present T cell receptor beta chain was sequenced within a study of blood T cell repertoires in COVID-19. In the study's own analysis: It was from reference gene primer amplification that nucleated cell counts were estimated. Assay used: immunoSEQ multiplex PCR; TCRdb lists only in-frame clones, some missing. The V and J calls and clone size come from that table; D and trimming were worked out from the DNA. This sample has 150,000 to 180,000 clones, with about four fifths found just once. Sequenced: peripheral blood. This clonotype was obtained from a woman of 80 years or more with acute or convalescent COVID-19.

CDR3 loop: CASSKDKGGTEKLFF. The CDR3 DNA reads TGTGCCAGCAGCAAAGATAAGGGAGGTACTGAAAAACTGTTTTTT. The chain recombines TRBV21-1 with TRBJ1-4. TRBV21-1 is an annotated pseudogene. CDR3 size: 15 residues.